This T cell receptor beta chain stems from a study of shared clonotypes between healthy human individuals (dated by TCRdb to 2020 to 2022). With regard to the full study: Two women and a few men aged 18 to 49 years were included in the cohort. Each donor's leukapheresis produced roughly between about 0.8 and 10 billion PBMCs. For each donor, CD4 naive and CD4 memory were each run on three plates, CD8 naive on two plates, and CD8 memory on one plate. To increase sequencing depth and limit assay-specific biases, TCR repertoire library preparation and sequencing were carried out by different laboratories using diverse techniques. The study deeply sequenced blood TCR repertoires of five healthy adults to estimate repertoire size and the extent of clonotype sharing between individuals. Findings and caveats that apply to the study as a whole: Pairwise subsampling led to the expectation that sequencing depth would affect the degree of clonotype sharing among donors. Rarefaction of sorted-subset datasets indicated incomplete sequencing despite the large sequencing depth. Higher generation probabilities were observed for clonotypes shared by all four sorted-subset donors than for non-shared clonotypes. About 5% of naive CD4, more than 3% of naive CD8, 2.3% of memory CD4, and about 0.4% of memory CD8 clonotypes were shared across several donors. Naive subsets generally had larger estimated clonotype richness than memory subsets. Sampling was limited to blood, and TCR repertoires in tissue likely differ from TCR repertoires in blood. Because the study included only a small number of donors, the genetic and exposure-history diversity represented was limited.

V loses 1 base at its end and J loses 10 bases; junction bases beyond the gene matches: 5. The CDR3 contains 14 residues, cysteine and phenylalanine counted. Only CDR3 DNA remains: 42 bases, in frame from the first base. Per the germline V gene, SGHNT is the CDR1 and YENEEA is the CDR2. Using the deep immunoSEQ assay, TCR CDR3 regions were amplified from genomic DNA by multiplex PCR. Extracted genomic DNA from each cell subset was distributed evenly across all wells of several immunoSEQ 96-well plates, and each plate was treated as a replicate. For sorted subsets, 150 to 250 ng of genomic DNA, equivalent to some 33,000 T cell genomes, went into each replicate PCR. Purified libraries were measured with a Qubit 3.0 fluorometer, size-checked on a Bioanalyzer 2100, and measured again with the KAPA Library Quantification kit. Every immunoSEQ 96-well plate was sequenced on a separate single-read 150-cycle Illumina NextSeq 550 flow cell. Regarding the original processing steps: Because only junctional sequences without quality scores were contained in the immunoSEQ output, filtering matching that applied to full-length reads could not be performed. To assign V/J genes and CDR3, sequences were annotated using PyIR, a Python wrapper for IgBLAST v1.9, with IMGT germline references. Reads were filtered out if the reads had weak V/J assignments (E-value above 1e-6), no CDR3, stop codons, out-of-frame junctions, or ambiguous translated residues. V3J clonotypes were defined as sequences sharing the same inferred V gene, J gene, and CDR3 amino acid sequence. To compute the percentage overlap between repertoires, the number of shared unique clonotypes was divided by the size of the smaller repertoire. Three approaches were used to assess repertoire richness: RTK rarefaction, the Chao1 estimator, and Recon v2.1 estimates of unobserved clonotypes. OLGA was used to compute generation probabilities for all TCRbeta clonotypes that the gDNA method yielded from four donors. TCRdb provides this immuneACCESS table in a form limited to in-frame rearrangements. Some clones are lacking; in checked studies, under half of them reflect an unresolved V gene, and why the rest are absent is not known. D and trimming come from the DNA, and the V and J calls and clone size come from that table. The sample includes under 1,100,000 clones, with approximately 70% observed a single time. Approximately 1.5% of the sample is taken by the ten largest.

A word on this clone: No antigen is known for it. No base qualities exist here, and no much larger clone lies one base off it.

Healthy HIV-negative adults with no recently reported acute infections or vaccinations were included as donors. Every donor was a Caucasian adult living in Nashville, Tennessee, USA. CD4+ T cells were enriched through magnetic negative selection, after which naive cells were positively selected on CD45RA and the remaining negative fraction served as the memory subset. Blood was collected by leukapheresis, and PBMCs were isolated by Ficoll-Histopaque density gradient centrifugation and then cryopreserved in liquid nitrogen vapor phase. Analytical flow cytometry was used to check the purity and quantity of each magnetically sorted T cell population. Genomic DNA was isolated from every sorted fraction and measured by UV absorbance on a Nanodrop 2000c.

Recombination joined TRBV11-3 with TRBJ2-1; TRBD2 fits 9 bases in the junction. This clonotype was sampled from a man aged 18-30 years in good health. Material for sequencing was memory CD4+ T cells sorted from blood. The sample's cell subset or site, from its label and the paper: CD45RA-negative fraction. The bases are TGTGCCAGCAGCTTAGGCGCCCTAGCGGGGGAGCAGTTCTTC. This translates into CASSLGALAGEQFF.